The 32 T cell receptor beta chains given below trace back to one sample, sequenced in a study of T cell responses to AZD1222 COVID-19 vaccine. This table comes from immunoSEQ multiplex PCR, and its TCRdb copy is limited to in-frame clones, with some not included. The sample records 120,000 or so clones, around 91% being singletons. The sequences come from peripheral blood, collected on day 0 of AZD1222 vaccination. The receptors were sampled from an adult in good health.

The genes are TRBV27 and TRBJ1-3; D possibly corresponds to TRBD1 (6 bases). In germline, CDR1 is MNHEY, CDR2 SMNVEV (reference sequence). This CDR3 spans 14 amino acids. Trimming pared 6 bases from V and 0 bases from J, leaving 9 bases between. CDR3 DNA: TGTGCCAGCAGGACGACAGGCTCTGGAAACACCATATATTTT. It codes for CASRTTGSGNTIYF.

The chain couples TRBV5-5 to TRBJ2-5, with 11 bases lining up with TRBD1. This CDR3 is 15 amino acids long. The germline CDR1 and CDR2 sequences are SGHKS and YYEKEE (reference sequence). V was pared by 2 bases and J by 4 bases, with 4 bases of the junction left unmatched. The CDR3 DNA sequence: TGTGCCAGCAGCTTAGGACAGGGGGCCGCAGAGACCCAGTACTTC. Translated, it gives CASSLGQGAAETQYF.

The gene calls are TRBV21-1 and TRBJ1-4; TRBD1 reflects the table's D call only, with no check against the DNA. TRBV21-1 is flagged as a pseudogene. This CDR3 region has 14 residues. The CDR3 nucleotides are TGTGCCAGCAGCATCCGGGACAGGGATGAAAAACTGTTTTTT. Its protein is CASSIRDRDEKLFF.

The rearrangement joins TRBV6-5 to TRBJ2-1; 8 positions match TRBD2. Germline values: CDR1 MNHEY, CDR2 SVGAGI. This CDR3 spans 15 amino acids. V gave up 6 bases and J gave up 1 base; unmatched junction bases: 5. The CDR3 nucleotides are TGTGCCAGCAGCCGTAGCGGGGCTTCCTACAATGAGCAGTTCTTC. It specifies CASSRSGASYNEQFF.

V and J are TRBV24-1 and TRBJ2-1, with D possibly TRBD1 on 6 matching bases. V was shortened by 3 bases and J by 9 bases, with 14 bases between the two germline ends. In germline, CDR1 is KGHDR, CDR2 SFDVKD. The CDR3 totals 14 residues. The CDR3 sequence is CATSDVIRGSEQFF. The CDR3 region has the DNA TGTGCCACCAGTGATGTCATTAGGGGGAGTGAGCAGTTCTTC.

The chain uses TRBV10-3 and TRBJ1-4, with 9 bases lining up with TRBD1. Germline V lookup: CDR1 ENHRY, CDR2 SYGVKD. V lost 3 bases, J lost 8 bases, and 4 bases stayed unmatched. This CDR3 is built from 14 residues. CDR3 region: CAISETGGREKLFF. DNA of the CDR3: TGTGCCATCAGTGAAACAGGGGGCCGGGAAAAACTGTTTTTT.

This clone appeared once. The chain employs TRBV6-5 and TRBJ1-2; TRBD1 matches at 8 bases. Trimming took 6 bases from V and 10 from J; bases not matched to a gene: 13. The CDR3 length is 14 residues. Germline V gene data show CDR1 as MNHEY and CDR2 as SVGAGI. The DNA for the CDR3 is TGTGCCAGCAGCCCCGGACAGGGAGAGGGGTCCTACACCTTC. This sequence encodes CASSPGQGEGSYTF.

The V gene is TRBV5-6, the J gene TRBJ1-5; a weak D match, TRBD1 (6 bases). Trimming shortened V by 4 bases and J by 0 bases, and 14 bases separated the two germline ends. Germline V gene lookup returns CDR1 SGHDT and CDR2 YYEEEE. The CDR3 runs to 16 residues. The CDR3 spells CASSLGHLNSNQPQHF. The CDR3 DNA reads TGTGCCAGCAGCCTGGGACACCTAAATAGCAATCAGCCCCAGCATTTT.

The chain combines TRBV5-4 with TRBJ2-5; a weak D match, TRBD2 (6 bases). Germline CDR1 and CDR2: SGHNT and YYREEE (reference sequence). Trimming cost V 3 bases and J 4 bases, with 13 bases left between them. This CDR3 region has 14 residues. CDR3 nucleotides: TGTGCCAGCAGCTCCTGGAATAGCGGAGAGACCCAGTACTTC. Its protein product is CASSSWNSGETQYF.

V usage is TRBV10-3 and J usage is TRBJ2-3; D perhaps matches TRBD2 (5 bases). V lost 6 bases to trimming and J lost 8 bases, with 15 bases between them. CDR1 and CDR2 (germline): ENHRY, SYGVKD. The CDR3 length is 13 residues. The DNA of the CDR3 is TGTGCCATCAGGGACTCGCTACGGGGTACGCAGTATTTT. This codes for CAIRDSLRGTQYF.

The chain joins TRBV30 to TRBJ1-1; D might be TRBD1 (5 bases). CDR3 length equals 13 residues. Trimming took 3 bases from V and 8 from J, leaving 16 bases between them. Germline V lookup: CDR1 GTSNPN, CDR2 SVGIG (reference sequence). The CDR3 region has the DNA TGTGCCTGGAGCTTCGGGGGAATGACAGAAGCTTTCTTT. Its translation: CAWSFGGMTEAFF. Full variable domain (missing parts from reference TRBV30 and TRBJ1-1): SQTIHQWPATLVQPVGSPLSLECTVEGTSNPNLYWYRQAAGRGLQLLFYSVGIGQISSEVPQNLSASRPQDRQFILSSKKLLLSDSGFYLCAWSFGGMTEAFFGQGTRLTVV.

The rearrangement links TRBV6-5 to TRBJ1-2; 8 bases are shared with TRBD1. V shed 6 bases and J 3 bases; nucleotides not matched to a gene: 9. The CDR3 runs 15 residues. CDR1 and CDR2 from the germline V gene are MNHEY and SVGAGI. CDR3 DNA: TGTGCCAGCAGCCCCGGACAGGGTGGGGACTATGGCTACACCTTC. This sequence encodes CASSPGQGGDYGYTF.

The chain couples TRBV30 to TRBJ1-6, with D maybe TRBD1 (5 bases). Germline V lookup: CDR1 GTSNPN, CDR2 SVGIG (reference sequence). Trimming pared 2 bases from V and 9 bases from J, leaving 11 bases between. The CDR3 runs 13 residues. CDR3 bases: TGTGCCTGGAGTTCTCTTCAGGGTTCACCCCTCCACTTT. This encodes CAWSSLQGSPLHF.

The chain is built from TRBV6-5 and TRBJ1-2; tentative D call: TRBD1 (5 bases). V dropped 5 bases and J dropped 2 bases, with 12 bases sitting between them. In germline, CDR1 is MNHEY, CDR2 SVGAGI. The CDR3 runs 14 residues. CDR3 nucleotide sequence: TGTGCCAGCAGTAAACGGGACGGAAACTATGGCTACACCTTC. Residues: CASSKRDGNYGYTF.

This clone was recorded only once. The V call is TRBV24-1, the J call TRBJ2-5; the match to TRBD2 covers 13 bases. The CDR3 runs 18 residues. Unmatched junction bases numbered 8, after V lost 2 bases and J lost 3 bases. Germline loops: CDR1 KGHDR, CDR2 SFDVKD. In nucleotides, the CDR3 is TGTGCCACCAGTGATTCCGAACCGGGACTAGCGGGAAAAGAGACCCAGTACTTC. It codes for CATSDSEPGLAGKETQYF.

The chain combines TRBV7-3 with TRBJ2-7; 9 positions match TRBD1. The CDR3 runs 15 residues. The J segment lost 4 bases and the V segment lost 5 bases, leaving 9 bases of the junction unmatched. Per the germline V gene, CDR1 is SGHTA and CDR2 is FQGTGA. Written as DNA, the CDR3 is TGTGCCAGCAGCCCCCTCCGGGACAGGGCTTACGAGCAGTACGTC. Protein product: CASSPLRDRAYEQYV.

V is TRBV21-1 and J is TRBJ2-2. TRBV21-1 is marked as a pseudogene. The CDR3 is 11 amino acids. The CDR3 DNA reads as TGTGCCAGCACCCACACCGGGGAGCTGTTTTTT. Translation: CASTHTGELFF.

J is TRBJ2-7 and V is TRBV11-2; 10 positions agree with TRBD2. The germline CDR1 and CDR2 sequences are SGHAT and FQNNGV. The ends lost 1 base at V and 7 bases at J; junction bases unmatched: 4. This CDR3 has 14 residues. Here the CDR3 reads CASSLASGGREQYF. In DNA form, the CDR3 reads TGTGCCAGCAGCTTAGCTAGCGGGGGCCGGGAGCAGTACTTC.

The rearrangement joins TRBV11-3 to TRBJ1-6, with TRBD1 identical over 7 bases. V gave up 5 bases and J gave up 18 bases; unmatched junction bases: 10. There are 12 residues in the CDR3. CDR1 SGHNT and CDR2 YENEEA come from the germline V gene. CDR3 coding DNA: TGTGCCAGCAGCGCCGGGGGGGACAGCCCCCACTTT. As protein: CASSAGGDSPHF.

This clone was counted a single time. This chain joins TRBV7-2 and TRBJ1-1; D call uncertain. With 1 base removed from V and 11 bases from J, the gap between germline ends came to 8 bases. In germline, CDR1 is SGHTA, CDR2 FQGNSA. CDR3 size: 11 residues. The chain's CDR3 is CASSLEGGAFF. In DNA form, the CDR3 reads TGTGCCAGCAGCTTAGAAGGCGGGGCTTTCTTT.

The J gene is TRBJ2-3, the V gene TRBV28, with D possibly being TRBD1 (6 bases). The V end was cut by 5 bases, the J end by 1 base, with 16 bases between. The germline gives CDR1 MDHEN, CDR2 SYDVKM. CDR3 length equals 16 residues. For the CDR3, the DNA is TGTGCCAGCAGTGCTCCCCCCAGGGGTGGCACAGATACGCAGTATTTT. Protein sequence: CASSAPPRGGTDTQYF.

The chain joins TRBV19 to TRBJ2-1; 12 bases line up with TRBD2. V dropped 3 bases and J dropped 4; count of bases not matched to a gene: 1. In germline, CDR1 is LNHDA, CDR2 SQIVND (reference sequence). The CDR3 has 15 residues. The CDR3 region is CASSMLAGGYNEQFF. In DNA, the CDR3 is TGTGCCAGTAGTATGCTAGCGGGAGGGTACAATGAGCAGTTCTTC.

The rearrangement uses TRBV19 and TRBJ1-2; 9 bases align to TRBD1. From germline, CDR1 is LNHDA and CDR2 SQIVND (reference sequence). The CDR3 totals 17 residues. V shed 3 bases, J shed 5 bases, and the junction held 13 bases outside the gene matches. The CDR3 bases are TGTGCCAGTAGTATCGGGACAGGGCAGGGAGCGAGATATGGCTACACCTTC. Translated, it gives CASSIGTGQGARYGYTF.

The rearrangement joins TRBV3-1 (or the pseudogene TRBV3-2) to TRBJ2-5; 7 bases align to TRBD1. The ends lost 2 bases at V and 1 base at J; junction bases unmatched: 1. Germline V lookup: CDR1 LGHDT, CDR2 YNNKEL (reference sequence). This CDR3 is built from 14 residues. CDR3 in DNA: TGTGCCAGCAGCCAATGGGACAGCCAAGAGACCCAGTACTTC. It yields the protein CASSQWDSQETQYF.

This rearrangement joins TRBV7-6 to TRBJ2-5, with 7 bases matching TRBD1. Per the germline V gene, CDR1 is SGHVS and CDR2 is FNYEAQ. After removal of 2 bases from V and 4 bases from J, the junction contained 10 bases not matched to a gene. This CDR3 comprises 16 residues. The CDR3 spells CASSLRQGAPAETQYF. DNA for the CDR3: TGTGCCAGCAGCTTACGACAGGGAGCGCCTGCAGAGACCCAGTACTTC.

V usage is TRBV19 and J usage is TRBJ2-3, with no clear D. V was shortened by 4 bases and J by 6 bases, with 11 bases between the two germline ends. This CDR3 region has 13 residues. Germline V gene lookup returns CDR1 LNHDA and CDR2 SQIVND (reference sequence). The CDR3 DNA reads TGTGCCAGTAGTACGCGCTACTTGGATACGCAGTATTTT. Its protein product is CASSTRYLDTQYF.

This clone was seen just once. The rearrangement uses TRBV18 and TRBJ1-1, with a weak D call TRBD1 (6 bases). The germline V and J ends were trimmed by 0 bases and 6 bases, with 17 bases remaining between them. The V gene's germline CDR1 is KGHSH and CDR2 LQKENI. The CDR3 loop spans 16 amino acids. Here the CDR3 DNA reads TGTGCCAGCTCACCACCAGGGGGAGGGGAGTTTTCTGAAGCTTTCTTT. As protein: CASSPPGGGEFSEAFF.

The CDR3 reads CASSLLGLAGGDTQYF. The CDR3 bases are TGCGCCAGCAGCCTTCTGGGGCTAGCGGGAGGAGATACGCAGTATTTT. This rearrangement joins TRBV5-1 to TRBJ2-3; 11 bases are a match to TRBD2. This CDR3 is built from 16 residues. The J segment lost 5 bases and the V segment lost 4 bases, leaving 9 bases of the junction unmatched. The germline V gene encodes CDR1 SGHRS and CDR2 YFSETQ.

The chain couples TRBV6-5 to TRBJ1-1; no firm D call. This CDR3 has 13 residues. Germline V gene data show CDR1 as MNHEY and CDR2 as SVGAGI. Trimming pared 8 bases from V and 11 bases from J, leaving 21 bases between. CDR3 region: CASGGLLFGSAFF. CDR3 bases: TGTGCCAGCGGAGGGTTGCTGTTTGGATCCGCTTTCTTT.

The genes are TRBV2 and TRBJ2-1, with D unclear. Germline CDR1 SNHLY, CDR2 FYNNEI. The CDR3 consists of 14 residues. Trimming pared 7 bases from V and 0 bases from J, leaving 10 bases between. The CDR3 loop is CASKVGNSYNEQFF. CDR3 nucleotide sequence: TGTGCCAGCAAAGTGGGGAACTCCTACAATGAGCAGTTCTTC.

J is TRBJ1-1 and V is TRBV7-9, with D unclear. The germline V gene has CDR1 SEHNR and CDR2 FQNEAQ (reference sequence). The CDR3 runs 16 residues. V shed 5 bases and J shed 1 base, with 17 bases lying between them. The CDR3 sequence: CASSPRLAQGNTEAFF. DNA of the CDR3: TGTGCCAGCAGCCCCCGGCTGGCCCAAGGGAACACTGAAGCTTTCTTT.

This sequence joins TRBV30 and TRBJ2-3, with TRBD2 matching over 9 bases. This CDR3 has 14 amino acids. Germline lookup yields CDR1 GTSNPN and CDR2 SVGIG (reference sequence). The V gene end was trimmed by 5 bases and the J gene end by 4 bases; junction bases not matched to a gene: 7. The CDR3 loop reads CAWAIAGASDTQYF. CDR3 bases: TGTGCCTGGGCTATAGCGGGGGCTTCAGATACGCAGTATTTT.